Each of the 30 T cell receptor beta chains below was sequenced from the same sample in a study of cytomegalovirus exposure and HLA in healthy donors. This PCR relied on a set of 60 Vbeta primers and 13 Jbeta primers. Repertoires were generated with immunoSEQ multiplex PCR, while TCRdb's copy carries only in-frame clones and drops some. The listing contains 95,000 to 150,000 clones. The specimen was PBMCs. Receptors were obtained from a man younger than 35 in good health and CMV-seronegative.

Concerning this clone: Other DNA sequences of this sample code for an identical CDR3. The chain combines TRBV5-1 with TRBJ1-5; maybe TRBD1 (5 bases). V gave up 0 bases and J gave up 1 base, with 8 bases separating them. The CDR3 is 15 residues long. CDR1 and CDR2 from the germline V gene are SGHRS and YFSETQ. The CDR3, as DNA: TGCGCCAGCAGCTTGGGGGGGGTCAGCAATCAGCCCCAGCATTTT. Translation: CASSLGGVSNQPQHF.

The CDR3 sequence: CASSPPLAGGGYGYTF. The DNA for the CDR3 is TGTGCCAGCTCACCCCCGTTAGCGGGAGGAGGCTATGGCTACACCTTC. The chain carries TRBV18 and TRBJ1-2, with D hard to call. Germline CDR1 is KGHSH and CDR2 is LQKENI. The V end lost 3 bases, the J end lost 4 bases, and 18 bases lay between the germline ends. This CDR3 has 16 amino acids. Looking up the rest from reference TRBV18 and TRBJ1-2 gives the full variable domain: NAGVMQNPRHLVRRRGQEARLRCSPMKGHSHVYWYRQLPEEGLKFMVYLQKENIIDESGMPKERFSAEFPKEGPSILRIQQVVRGDSAAYFCASSPPLAGGGYGYTFGSGTRLTVV.

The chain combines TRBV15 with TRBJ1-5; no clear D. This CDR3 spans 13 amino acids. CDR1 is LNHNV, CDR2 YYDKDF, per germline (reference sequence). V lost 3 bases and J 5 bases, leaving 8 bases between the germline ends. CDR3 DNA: TGTGCCACCAGCAGGCTGGGAGATCAGCCCCAGCATTTT. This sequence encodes CATSRLGDQPQHF.

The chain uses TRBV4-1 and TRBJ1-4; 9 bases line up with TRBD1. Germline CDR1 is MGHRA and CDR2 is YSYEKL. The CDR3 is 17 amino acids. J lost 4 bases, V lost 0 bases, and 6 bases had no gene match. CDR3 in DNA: TGCGCCAGCAGCCAAGATAGGACAGGGGTGTTTAATGAAAAACTGTTTTTT. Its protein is CASSQDRTGVFNEKLFF.

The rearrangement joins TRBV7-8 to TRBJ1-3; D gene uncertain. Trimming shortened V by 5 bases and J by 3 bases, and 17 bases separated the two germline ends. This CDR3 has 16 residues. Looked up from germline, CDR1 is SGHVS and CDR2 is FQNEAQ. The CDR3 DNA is TGTGCCAGCAGCCCCGCATTGAGGTTAGGTGGAAACACCATATATTTT. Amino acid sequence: CASSPALRLGGNTIYF.

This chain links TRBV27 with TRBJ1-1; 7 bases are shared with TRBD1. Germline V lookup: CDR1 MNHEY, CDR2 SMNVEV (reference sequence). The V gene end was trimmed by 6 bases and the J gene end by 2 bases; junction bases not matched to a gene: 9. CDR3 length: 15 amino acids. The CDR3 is CASRLKQGINTEAFF. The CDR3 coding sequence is TGTGCCAGCAGACTAAAACAGGGGATAAACACTGAAGCTTTCTTT.

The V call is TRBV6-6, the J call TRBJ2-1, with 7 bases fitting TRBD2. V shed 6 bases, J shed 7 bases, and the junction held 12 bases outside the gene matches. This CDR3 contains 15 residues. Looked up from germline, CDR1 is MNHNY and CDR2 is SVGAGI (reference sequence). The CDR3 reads CASRGGTTTGNEQFF. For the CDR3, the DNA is TGTGCCAGCAGGGGAGGGACGACTACGGGGAATGAGCAGTTCTTC.

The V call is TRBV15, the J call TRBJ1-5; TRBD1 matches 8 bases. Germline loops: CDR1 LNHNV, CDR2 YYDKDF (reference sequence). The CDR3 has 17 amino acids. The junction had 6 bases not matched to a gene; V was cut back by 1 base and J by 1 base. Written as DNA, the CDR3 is TGTGCCACCAGCAGAGCCCGACAGGGGTTGAGCAATCAGCCCCAGCATTTT. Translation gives CATSRARQGLSNQPQHF. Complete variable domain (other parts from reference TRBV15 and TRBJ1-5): DAMVIQNPRYQVTQFGKPVTLSCSQTLNHNVMYWYQQKSSQAPKLLFHYYDKDFNNEADTPDNFQSRRPNTSFCFLDIRSPGLGDTAMYLCATSRARQGLSNQPQHFGDGTRLSIL.

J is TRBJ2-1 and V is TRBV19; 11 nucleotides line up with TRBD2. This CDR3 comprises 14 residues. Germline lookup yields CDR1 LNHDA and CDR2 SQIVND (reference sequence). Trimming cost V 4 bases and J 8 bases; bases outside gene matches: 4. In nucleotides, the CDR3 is TGTGCCAGTAGTACTCTAGCGGGGGGCCATGAGCAGTTCTTC. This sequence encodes CASSTLAGGHEQFF.

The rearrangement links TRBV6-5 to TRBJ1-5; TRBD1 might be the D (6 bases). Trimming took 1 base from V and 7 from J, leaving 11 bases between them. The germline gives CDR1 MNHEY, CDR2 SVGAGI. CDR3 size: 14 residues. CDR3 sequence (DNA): TGTGCCAGCAGTTACTACAGGGTTGGGCAGCCCCAGCATTTT. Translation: CASSYYRVGQPQHF.

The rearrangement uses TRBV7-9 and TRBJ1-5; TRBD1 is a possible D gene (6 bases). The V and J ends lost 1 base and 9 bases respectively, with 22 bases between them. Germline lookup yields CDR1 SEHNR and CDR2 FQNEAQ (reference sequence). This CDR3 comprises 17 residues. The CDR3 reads CASSLGEGRGLSRPQHF. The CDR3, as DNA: TGTGCCAGCAGCTTAGGGGAGGGGAGGGGGTTATCGAGGCCCCAGCATTTT.

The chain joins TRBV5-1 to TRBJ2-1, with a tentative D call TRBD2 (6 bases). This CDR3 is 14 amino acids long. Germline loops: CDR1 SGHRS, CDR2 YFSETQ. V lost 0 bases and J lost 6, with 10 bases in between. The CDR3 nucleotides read TGCGCCAGCAGCTTGGTTGTGGGGGGCAATGAGCAGTTCTTC. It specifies CASSLVVGGNEQFF.

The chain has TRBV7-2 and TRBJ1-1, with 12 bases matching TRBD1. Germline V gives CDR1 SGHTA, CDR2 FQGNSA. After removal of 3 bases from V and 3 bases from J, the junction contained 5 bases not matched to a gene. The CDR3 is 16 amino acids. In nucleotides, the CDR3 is TGTGCCAGCAGCTTGGGACAGGGGGCGAGGGACACTGAAGCTTTCTTT. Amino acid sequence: CASSLGQGARDTEAFF.

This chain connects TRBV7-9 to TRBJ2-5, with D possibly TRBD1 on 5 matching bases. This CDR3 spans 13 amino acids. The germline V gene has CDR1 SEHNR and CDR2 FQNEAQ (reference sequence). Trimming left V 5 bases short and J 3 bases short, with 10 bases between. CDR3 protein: CASSPTAEETQYF. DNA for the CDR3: TGTGCCAGCAGCCCGACAGCTGAAGAGACCCAGTACTTC.

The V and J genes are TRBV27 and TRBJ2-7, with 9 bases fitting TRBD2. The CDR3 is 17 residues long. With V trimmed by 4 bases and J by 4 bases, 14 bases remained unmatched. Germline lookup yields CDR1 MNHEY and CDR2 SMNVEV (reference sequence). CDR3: CASSSGLPAGGGYEQYF. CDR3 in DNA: TGTGCCAGCAGTTCTGGCCTCCCGGCGGGAGGGGGGTACGAGCAGTACTTC.

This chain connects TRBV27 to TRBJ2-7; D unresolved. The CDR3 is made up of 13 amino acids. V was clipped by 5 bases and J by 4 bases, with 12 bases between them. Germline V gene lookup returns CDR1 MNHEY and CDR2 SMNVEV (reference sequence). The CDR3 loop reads CASSPYTDYEQYF. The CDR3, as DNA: TGTGCCAGCAGTCCATACACCGATTACGAGCAGTACTTC.

CDR3 nucleotides: TGTGCCAGCAGCCGCATCGACAGGGTTTGGGACGAGCAGTACTTC. It encodes CASSRIDRVWDEQYF. The gene calls are TRBV14 and TRBJ2-7, with 7 bases aligning to TRBD1. The CDR3 loop spans 15 amino acids. V was clipped by 4 bases and J by 5 bases; unmatched bases: 11. Looked up from germline, CDR1 is SGHDN and CDR2 is FVKESK.

The CDR3 here is CSVLELVAYEQFF. CDR3 in DNA: TGCAGCGTTTTAGAACTAGTGGCTTATGAGCAGTTCTTC. This sequence joins TRBV29-1 and TRBJ2-1, with D possibly matching TRBD2 (5 bases). Trimming cost V 5 bases and J 8 bases, with 16 bases left between them. CDR3 length equals 13 residues. Per the germline V gene, CDR1 is SQVTM and CDR2 is ANQGSEA.

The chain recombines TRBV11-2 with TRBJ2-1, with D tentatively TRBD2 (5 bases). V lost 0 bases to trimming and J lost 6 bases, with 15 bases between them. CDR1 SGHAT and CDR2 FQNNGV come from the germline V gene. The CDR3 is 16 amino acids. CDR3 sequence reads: CASSLEVGREGNEQFF. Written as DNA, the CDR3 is TGTGCCAGCAGCTTAGAGGTCGGTCGGGAAGGCAATGAGCAGTTCTTC.

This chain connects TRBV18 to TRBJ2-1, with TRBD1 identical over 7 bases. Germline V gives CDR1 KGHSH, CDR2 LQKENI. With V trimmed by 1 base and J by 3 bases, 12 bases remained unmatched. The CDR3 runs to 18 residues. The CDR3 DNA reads TGTGCCAGCTCACCACTGCTTTTCCGGGACAGAGACTACAATGAGCAGTTCTTC. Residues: CASSPLLFRDRDYNEQFF. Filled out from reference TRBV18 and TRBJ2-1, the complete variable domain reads NAGVMQNPRHLVRRRGQEARLRCSPMKGHSHVYWYRQLPEEGLKFMVYLQKENIIDESGMPKERFSAEFPKEGPSILRIQQVVRGDSAAYFCASSPLLFRDRDYNEQFFGPGTRLTVL.

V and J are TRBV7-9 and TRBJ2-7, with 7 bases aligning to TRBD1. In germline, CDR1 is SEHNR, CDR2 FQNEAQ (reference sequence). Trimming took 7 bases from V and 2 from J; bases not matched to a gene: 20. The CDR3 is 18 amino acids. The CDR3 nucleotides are TGTGCCAGCACCGCAGGGACAGACGAAGGATCCAACCCCTACGAGCAGTACTTC. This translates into CASTAGTDEGSNPYEQYF.

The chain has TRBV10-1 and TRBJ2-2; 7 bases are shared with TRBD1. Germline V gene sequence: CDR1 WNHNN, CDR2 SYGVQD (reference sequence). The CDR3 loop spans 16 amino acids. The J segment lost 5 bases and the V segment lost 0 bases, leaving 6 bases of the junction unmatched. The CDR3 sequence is CASSESGRGKTGELFF. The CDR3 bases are TGCGCCAGCAGTGAGTCGGGCAGGGGGAAAACCGGGGAGCTGTTTTTT.

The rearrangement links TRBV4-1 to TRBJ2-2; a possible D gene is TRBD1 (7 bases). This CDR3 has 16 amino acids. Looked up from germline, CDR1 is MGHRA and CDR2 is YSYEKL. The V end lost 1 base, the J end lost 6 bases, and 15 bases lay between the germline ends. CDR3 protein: CASSQGRGTVAGELFF. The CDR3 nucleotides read TGCGCCAGCAGCCAAGGTCGGGGGACAGTTGCCGGGGAGCTGTTTTTT.

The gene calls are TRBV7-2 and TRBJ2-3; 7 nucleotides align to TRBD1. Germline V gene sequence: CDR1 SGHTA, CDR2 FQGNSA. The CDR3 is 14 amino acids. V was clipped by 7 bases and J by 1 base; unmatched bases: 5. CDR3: CASKRQGRTDTQYF. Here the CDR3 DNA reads TGTGCCAGCAAACGACAGGGACGCACAGATACGCAGTATTTT.

The CDR3 DNA follows: TGTGCCAGCAGTTTCCGGGACAGGGTAAGCGGCTACACCTTC. It encodes CASSFRDRVSGYTF. V usage is TRBV27 and J usage is TRBJ1-2; TRBD1 matches 9 bases. The CDR3 spans 14 residues. The J segment lost 8 bases and the V segment lost 3 bases, leaving 7 bases of the junction unmatched. Germline-derived CDR1 and CDR2 are MNHEY and SMNVEV (reference sequence).

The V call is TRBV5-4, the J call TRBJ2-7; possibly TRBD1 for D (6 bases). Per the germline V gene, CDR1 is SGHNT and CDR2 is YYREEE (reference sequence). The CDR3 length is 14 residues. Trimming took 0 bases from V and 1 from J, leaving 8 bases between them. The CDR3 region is CASSLDRASYEQYF. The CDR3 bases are TGTGCCAGCAGCTTGGACAGGGCATCCTACGAGCAGTACTTC.

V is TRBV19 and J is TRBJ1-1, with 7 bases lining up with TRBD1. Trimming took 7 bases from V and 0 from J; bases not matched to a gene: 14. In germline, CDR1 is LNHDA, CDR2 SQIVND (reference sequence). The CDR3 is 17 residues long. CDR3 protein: CASTSRTGPFVNTEAFF. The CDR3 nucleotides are TGTGCCAGTACCTCCCGGACAGGCCCCTTTGTGAACACTGAAGCTTTCTTT.

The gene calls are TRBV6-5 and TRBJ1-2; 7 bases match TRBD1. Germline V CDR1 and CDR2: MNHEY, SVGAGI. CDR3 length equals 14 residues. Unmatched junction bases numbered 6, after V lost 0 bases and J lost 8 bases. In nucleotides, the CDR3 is TGTGCCAGCAGTTACTCCCTGACAGGGAGGGGCTACACCTTC. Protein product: CASSYSLTGRGYTF.

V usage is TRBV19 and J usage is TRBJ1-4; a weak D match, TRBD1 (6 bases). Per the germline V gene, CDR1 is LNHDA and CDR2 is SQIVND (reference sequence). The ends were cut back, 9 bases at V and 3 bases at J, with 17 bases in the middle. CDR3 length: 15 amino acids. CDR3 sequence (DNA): TGTGCCAGCCGTCGCTTAGGGACATCTAATGAAAAACTGTTTTTT. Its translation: CASRRLGTSNEKLFF.

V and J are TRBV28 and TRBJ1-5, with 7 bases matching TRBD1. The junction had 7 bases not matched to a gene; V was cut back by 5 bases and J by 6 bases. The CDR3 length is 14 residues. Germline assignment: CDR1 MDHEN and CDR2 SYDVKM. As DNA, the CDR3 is TGTGCCAGCAGTACGAACAGGGGAAGTCAGCCCCAGCATTTT. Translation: CASSTNRGSQPQHF.